Listed below are T cell receptor beta chains from one sample, sequenced in a study of blood T cell repertoires in COVID-19. TCRdb's table, derived via immunoSEQ multiplex PCR, lists solely in-frame clones and lacks some. Altogether about 180,000 clones are present, roughly 79% being singletons, with the ten largest covering less than 30%. The sample comprised peripheral blood. Receptors originate from a woman aged 65 to 85 with acute or convalescent COVID-19. Each CDR3 is given with its conserved first and last residue. A D gene is named only where the DNA matches it firmly. Some rows mark clone size as missing; the rest say once, few, many or name a class of expanded clone.

TRBJ2-1	-	TRBV7-6	TRBD2	CASSSLGGRGSSGSPYNEQFF	TGTGCCAGCAGCTCCCTAGGGGGAAGGGGATCTAGCGGGAGTCCCTACAATGAGCAGTTCTTC
TRBJ1-4	few	TRBV7-9	-	CASSRGSDDEKLFF	TGTGCCAGCAGTCGCGGCAGTGATGATGAAAAACTGTTTTTT
TRBJ2-5	-	TRBV20-1	TRBD2	CSASGGASGRRETQYF	TGCAGTGCTAGTGGGGGGGCTAGCGGGAGGCGAGAGACCCAGTACTTC
TRBJ1-1	-	TRBV11-2	TRBD1	CASSSFRDRGNTEAFF	TGTGCCAGCAGCTCGTTCCGGGACAGGGGGAACACTGAAGCTTTCTTT
TRBJ1-5	-	TRBV2	-	CASSGGGQPQHF	TGTGCCAGCAGTGGAGGAGGGCAGCCCCAGCATTTT
TRBJ2-7	-	TRBV19	-	CAGVERTREQYF	TGTGCCGGGGTAGAACGGACTCGGGAGCAGTACTTC
TRBJ2-2	-	TRBV7-6	-	CASSPSQGYTGELFF	TGTGCCAGCAGCCCCTCCCAGGGTTACACCGGGGAGCTGTTTTTT
TRBJ2-1	-	TRBV13	TRBD2	CASSLLAGSSYNEQFF	TGTGCCAGCAGCTTACTAGCGGGGAGCTCCTACAATGAGCAGTTCTTC
TRBJ2-1	once	TRBV2	-	CASSEYLLAGRRVFF	TGTGCCAGCAGTGAATATTTACTGGCGGGCCGAAGGGTGTTCTTC
TRBJ1-1	-	TRBV19	-	CASNVPGGANTEAFF	TGTGCCAGTAACGTACCGGGGGGGGCCAACACTGAAGCTTTCTTT
TRBJ2-2	-	TRBV12-5	TRBD2	CASGLVRASGNTGELFF	TGTGCTAGTGGTTTGGTAAGGGCTAGCGGGAACACCGGGGAGCTGTTTTTT
TRBJ1-2	-	TRBV27	TRBD1	CASSPTGFHGYTF	TGTGCCAGCAGCCCGACAGGGTTCCATGGCTACACCTTC
TRBJ2-3	few	TRBV27	TRBD1	CASRQGATDTQYF	TGTGCCAGCAGGCAGGGGGCCACAGATACGCAGTATTTT
TRBJ1-6	once	TRBV9	-	CASSVGQFNSPLHF	TGTGCCAGCAGCGTGGGACAATTCAATTCACCCCTCCACTTT
TRBJ2-3	-	TRBV5-1	-	CASSLGPGDTQYF	TGCGCCAGCAGCTTGGGCCCGGGAGATACGCAGTATTTT
TRBJ1-6	-	TRBV27	TRBD1	CASSLLGQLNSPLHF	TGTGCCAGCAGTTTATTGGGACAGCTAAATTCACCCCTCCACTTT
TRBJ2-5	-	TRBV20-1	TRBD2	CSASESGSPPQYF	TGCAGTGCTAGTGAAAGCGGGAGTCCTCCCCAGTACTTC
TRBJ2-3	-	TRBV24-1	TRBD1	CATSDPRTGWDTQYF	TGTGCCACCAGTGACCCCCGGACAGGTTGGGATACGCAGTATTTT
TRBJ1-2	-	TRBV5-1	TRBD1	CASSLAGGNYGYTF	TGCGCCAGCAGCTTGGCAGGGGGCAACTATGGCTACACCTTC
TRBJ1-5	once	TRBV6-1	-	CASSEAPGEGQPQHF	TGTGCCAGCAGTGAAGCGCCAGGGGAGGGGCAGCCCCAGCATTTT
TRBJ1-5	-	TRBV7-2	-	CASSPRGDSNQPQHF	TGTGCCAGCAGCCCCCGCGGCGATAGCAATCAGCCCCAGCATTTT
TRBJ2-7	-	TRBV7-2	TRBD2	CASSLGFPAGAYEQYF	TGTGCCAGCAGCTTAGGATTTCCGGCGGGGGCCTACGAGCAGTACTTC
TRBJ1-5	-	TRBV19	TRBD1	CASSIKGQENQPQHF	TGTGCCAGTAGTATAAAGGGACAGGAGAATCAGCCCCAGCATTTT
TRBJ2-2	-	TRBV5-1	-	CASSLEGAANTGELFF	TGCGCCAGCAGCTTGGAAGGAGCAGCGAACACCGGGGAGCTGTTTTTT
TRBJ2-7	-	TRBV11-2	-	CASSLGSGLGEQYF	TGTGCCAGCAGCTTAGGATCAGGGTTGGGCGAGCAGTACTTC
TRBJ1-6	-	TRBV4-1	TRBD1	CASSQAGQGNSPLHF	TGCGCCAGCAGCCAGGCGGGACAGGGAAATTCACCCCTCCACTTT
TRBJ2-5	once	TRBV7-9	TRBD2	CASSGTSGSRAETQYF	TGTGCCTCGTCCGGGACTAGCGGGAGTCGGGCGGAGACCCAGTACTTC
TRBJ2-1	few	TRBV30	TRBD2	CAWESGRAGNEQFF	TGTGCCTGGGAAAGCGGGAGGGCCGGGAATGAGCAGTTCTTC
TRBJ2-3	-	TRBV28	-	CASSPLRGEVPDTQYF	TGTGCCAGCAGTCCACTTCGCGGGGAGGTTCCAGATACGCAGTATTTT
TRBJ1-1	-	TRBV6-4	-	CASSHLRTLKGEEAFF	TGTGCCAGCAGCCACCTCCGAACACTGAAGGGGGAGGAAGCTTTCTTT
TRBJ1-1	once	TRBV5-5	-	CASSRTGSNTEAFF	TGTGCCAGCAGCCGCACAGGGTCTAACACTGAAGCTTTCTTT
TRBJ2-5	-	TRBV4-1	-	CASSRSGQETQYF	TGCGCCAGCAGCCGGAGCGGCCAAGAGACCCAGTACTTC
TRBJ2-3	-	TRBV7-2	-	CASSLAQVPTDTQYF	TGTGCCAGCAGCTTAGCGCAGGTTCCCACAGATACGCAGTATTTT
TRBJ2-5	-	TRBV5-5	-	CASSLSPSTQETQYF	TGTGCCAGCAGCTTGTCTCCGTCTACCCAAGAGACCCAGTACTTC
TRBJ2-3	few	TRBV18	TRBD1	CASSERQGIADTQYF	TGTGCCAGCTCAGAACGACAGGGGATAGCAGATACGCAGTATTTT
TRBJ2-7	-	TRBV5-6	-	CASSRGTLYEQYF	TGTGCCAGCAGCCGCGGGACTTTGTACGAGCAGTACTTC
TRBJ2-1	-	TRBV2	TRBD1	CASRGQGSPYNEQFF	TGTGCCAGCAGGGGACAGGGTTCCCCCTACAATGAGCAGTTCTTC
TRBJ2-3	-	TRBV3-1/TRBV3-2	TRBD2	CASSQGGLARDTQYF	TGTGCCAGCAGCCAAGGAGGACTAGCGCGGGATACGCAGTATTTT
TRBJ1-1	-	TRBV3-1/TRBV3-2	-	CASSQEGGQNTEAFF	TGTGCCAGCAGCCAAGAAGGAGGGCAGAACACTGAAGCTTTCTTT
TRBJ1-3	-	TRBV12-5	-	CASAPPGGGNGNTIYF	TGTGCTAGTGCTCCCCCGGGCGGGGGGAATGGAAACACCATATATTTT
TRBJ2-2	-	TRBV25-1	-	CASSEYGGPAGELFF	TGTGCCAGCAGTGAATACGGGGGGCCGGCCGGGGAGCTGTTTTTT
TRBJ2-1	-	TRBV7-2	-	CASSVAGPTGEQFF	TGTGCCAGCAGCGTCGCGGGACCTACGGGGGAGCAGTTCTTC
TRBJ2-1	-	TRBV6-6	TRBD2	CASRPTSGRPNEQFF	TGTGCCAGCAGGCCTACTAGCGGGAGACCCAATGAGCAGTTCTTC
TRBJ1-2	-	TRBV12-5	TRBD1	CASGLPGTGVGYTF	TGTGCTAGTGGTTTGCCCGGGACAGGGGTAGGCTACACCTTC